One sample yielded the 3 T cell receptor beta chains listed below, sequenced in a study of control samples from healthy donors and cancer patients. Assay used: immunoSEQ multiplex PCR; TCRdb lists only in-frame clones, some missing. The sample holds 170,000 or so clones, over 85% seen once. The sample comprised blood. The receptors shown here come from a man aged 18 to 29 in good health.

V and J are TRBV19 and TRBJ1-1; D is unresolved. This CDR3 spans 11 amino acids. The V and J ends lost 7 bases and 0 bases respectively, with 3 bases between them. CDR1 is LNHDA, CDR2 SQIVND, per germline (reference sequence). CDR3 loop: CASILNTEAFF. For the CDR3, the DNA is TGTGCCAGTATTCTGAACACTGAAGCTTTCTTT.

This chain uses TRBV5-1 with TRBJ2-5; D unclear. CDR1 is SGHRS and CDR2 is YFSETQ in the germline V gene. The CDR3 extends over 14 amino acids. Trimming stripped 4 bases from V and 6 bases from J, with 16 bases between. Written as DNA, the CDR3 is TGCGCCAGCAGCCCCCCTCTGACGGATAAGACCCAGTACTTC. Protein product: CASSPPLTDKTQYF.

This sequence joins TRBV11-2 and TRBJ2-4; the match to TRBD1 covers 10 bases. Germline V gives CDR1 SGHAT, CDR2 FQNNGV. The trim removed 3 bases at V and 9 bases at J, leaving 5 bases unmatched. The CDR3 has 14 residues. The CDR3 region has the DNA TGTGCCAGCAGCTTGGGACAGGGGTTAGGCATTCAGTACTTC. Residues: CASSLGQGLGIQYF.